This T cell receptor beta chain is drawn from a study of cytomegalovirus exposure and HLA in healthy donors. Per the germline V gene, CDR1 is MNHEY and CDR2 is SVGAGI. J lost 8 bases, V lost 2 bases, and 10 bases had no gene match. This CDR3 is 16 amino acids long. It was with 60 Vbeta and 13 Jbeta primers that the PCR ran. TCRdb's copy holds only in-frame clones and misses some; the assay was immunoSEQ multiplex PCR. The table records 170,000 or so clones, about 80% of them present only once. V is TRBV6-5 and J is TRBJ1-4; the match to TRBD1 covers 8 bases. Sequencing was performed on PBMCs. The sequence derives from a woman in her forties or fifties in good health and CMV-seropositive. In DNA, the CDR3 is TGTGCCAGCAGTTACCGCAGAGCAGGGGGCAGGGAAAAACTGTTTTTT. It translates to CASSYRRAGGREKLFF.